Each of the 22 T cell receptor beta chains below was sequenced from the same sample in a study of neurological immune-mediated disorders. TCRdb itself ran the 5' RACE reads through MiXCR, one entry per CDR3 protein. The profile shows 55,000 to 70,000 distinct CDR3 sequences, about 3% of them singletons. Sequencing input: PBMCs. The receptors originated from a woman between 50 and 59 years old with multiple sclerosis.

This clonotype was observed at least ten times. V and J are TRBV6-5 and TRBJ2-7; TRBD1 agrees at 8 bases. Germline V gene data show CDR1 as MNHEY and CDR2 as SVGAGI. With 9 bases clipped from V and 7 bases from J, the junction kept 11 bases outside the gene matches. This CDR3 has 13 amino acids. The CDR3, as DNA: TGTGCCAGTACCCGACAGGGGTTCGGGGAGCAGTACTTC. It encodes CASTRQGFGEQYF.

This clonotype occurred many times. The gene calls are TRBV5-1 and TRBJ2-1; the match to TRBD2 covers 10 bases. Germline CDR1 and CDR2: SGHRS and YFSETQ. CDR3 size: 15 residues. Germline trimming cut 3 bases from V and 4 bases from J; bases unmatched to any gene: 4. CDR3 bases: TGCGCCAGCAGCTCAAGCGGGGGGGATTACAATGAGCAGTTCTTC. Translating gives CASSSSGGDYNEQFF.

This clonotype has at least ten counts. The genes are TRBV5-1 and TRBJ2-7, with D tentatively TRBD1 or TRBD2 (5 bases each). Germline assignment: CDR1 SGHRS and CDR2 YFSETQ. V lost 3 bases to trimming and J lost 2 bases, with 15 bases between them. The CDR3 runs 15 residues. The CDR3 spells CASSSGTYGAYEQYF. CDR3 bases: TGCGCCAGCAGCTCGGGGACCTATGGGGCCTACGAGCAGTACTTC.

This clonotype came up many times. This chain joins TRBV20-1 and TRBJ2-1, with TRBD2 identical over 9 bases. The CDR3 extends over 15 amino acids. Germline loops: CDR1 DFQATT, CDR2 SNEGSKA (reference sequence). Trimming at V came to 1 base and at J to 7 bases, leaving 8 bases not matched to a gene. The DNA for the CDR3 is TGCAGTGCTAGAGTGACCTGGCGGGAGGGGAATGAGCAGTTCTTC. Protein: CSARVTWREGNEQFF.

This clonotype was counted at least ten times. The CDR3 DNA reads as TGCAGTGCTAGAGATCCCGGGGTACGGACCGGGGAGCTGTTTTTT. Amino acids: CSARDPGVRTGELFF. The J gene is TRBJ2-2, the V gene TRBV20-1, with D tentatively TRBD2 (5 bases). V was trimmed by 0 bases and J by 5 bases, leaving 13 bases between them. Germline loops: CDR1 DFQATT, CDR2 SNEGSKA (reference sequence). The CDR3 is 15 amino acids.

The sample holds many counts of this clonotype. CDR3 in DNA: TGTGCCAGCAGCTTAGATGTTCTAGCGGGCACAGATACGCAGTATTTT. It encodes CASSLDVLAGTDTQYF. The chain uses TRBV7-2 and TRBJ2-3; 7 nucleotides align to TRBD2. The trim removed 1 base at V and 1 base at J, leaving 5 bases unmatched. The CDR3 extends over 16 amino acids. Germline V lookup: CDR1 SGHTA, CDR2 FQGNSA.

This clonotype was counted at least ten times. The J gene is TRBJ1-1, the V gene TRBV5-1, with TRBD1 matching 8 bases. After removal of 5 bases from V and 4 bases from J, the junction contained 4 bases not matched to a gene. The CDR3 has 13 residues. CDR1 and CDR2 from the germline V gene are SGHRS and YFSETQ. The CDR3 bases are TGCGCCAGCAGGGTTGACAGGGGCACTGAAGCTTTCTTT. Translation gives CASRVDRGTEAFF.

At least ten counts were recorded for this clonotype. The chain couples TRBV7-9 to TRBJ1-3; 10 bases are a match to TRBD1. Germline values: CDR1 SEHNR, CDR2 FQNEAQ (reference sequence). CDR3 length: 15 residues. J was trimmed by 4 bases and V by 3 bases; bases with no gene match: 3. The CDR3 DNA reads as TGTGCCAGCAGCTTGACAGGGGGCTCGGGAAACACCATATATTTT. Amino acids: CASSLTGGSGNTIYF.

This clonotype was seen at least ten times. The rearrangement uses TRBV5-1 and TRBJ2-3; unclear D gene. V lost 3 bases, J lost 3 bases, and 8 bases lay in between. CDR1 SGHRS and CDR2 YFSETQ come from the germline V gene. The CDR3 length is 13 residues. The CDR3 DNA follows: TGCGCCAGCAGCTCACGACGAACAGATACGCAGTATTTT. Protein sequence: CASSSRRTDTQYF.

In this sample, this clonotype turned up many times. The rearrangement joins TRBV27 to TRBJ1-6; D gene unclear. Germline CDR1 MNHEY, CDR2 SMNVEV (reference sequence). CDR3 length equals 15 residues. Trimming removed 5 bases from V and 7 bases from J, with 15 bases in between. Written as DNA, the CDR3 is TGTGCCAGCAGTCCCTTAGGTGGTGGGAATTCACCCCTCCACTTT. Translation: CASSPLGGGNSPLHF.

This clonotype was seen repeatedly, ten times or more. The chain links TRBV20-1 to TRBJ1-2; D is uncertain. This CDR3 region has 11 residues. Germline V gives CDR1 DFQATT, CDR2 SNEGSKA (reference sequence). V shed 2 bases and J shed 8 bases, with 9 bases lying between them. CDR3 bases: TGCAGTGCTAGAACACATCCCGGCTACACCTTC. This codes for CSARTHPGYTF.

This clonotype was observed many times. This chain links TRBV12-3 or TRBV12-4 with TRBJ2-7; no reliable D call. This CDR3 region has 15 residues. The V gene lost 6 bases and the J gene lost 5 bases, with 20 bases spanning the gap. This CDR3 is CASSHPGTQTHEQYF. The CDR3 DNA is TGTGCCAGCAGCCACCCCGGCACTCAAACCCACGAGCAGTACTTC.

This clonotype was counted ten times or more. The rearrangement links TRBV20-1 to TRBJ2-1; 13 bases agree with TRBD2. Germline V CDR1 and CDR2: DFQATT, SNEGSKA (reference sequence). J gave up 5 bases and V 5 bases, and 12 bases lay outside the gene matches. The CDR3 is made up of 17 amino acids. CDR3 bases: TGCAGTGCTTTTCATCCCGGACTAGCGGGGGTTAACAATGAGCAGTTCTTC. Residues: CSAFHPGLAGVNNEQFF.

This clonotype was counted many times. This chain uses TRBV5-6 with TRBJ2-6; D ambiguous. The CDR3 spans 18 residues. Trimming took off 4 bases at V and 0 bases at J, with 17 bases between the two ends. Per the germline V gene, CDR1 is SGHDT and CDR2 is YYEEEE. The CDR3 is CASSPRRAVISGANVLTF. As DNA, the CDR3 is TGTGCCAGCAGCCCCAGAAGGGCAGTGATCTCTGGGGCCAACGTCCTGACTTTC.

This clonotype was seen ten or more times. The J gene is TRBJ2-7, the V gene TRBV7-2; no clear D. The germline gives CDR1 SGHTA, CDR2 FQGNSA. This CDR3 has 12 amino acids. Trimming took 5 bases from V and 7 from J, leaving 12 bases between them. CDR3 sequence: CASSVIPGEQYF. In DNA, the CDR3 is TGTGCCAGCAGCGTCATCCCGGGTGAGCAGTACTTC.

This clonotype was counted ten times or more. The chain joins TRBV12-3 or TRBV12-4 to TRBJ2-3; either TRBD1 or TRBD2 may supply D (5 bases each). V gave up 4 bases and J gave up 3 bases, with 17 bases separating them. The CDR3 extends over 16 amino acids. CDR3 nucleotides: TGTGCCAGCAGTTCAGCTCCGGGACGGGGTACAGATACGCAGTATTTT. This translates into CASSSAPGRGTDTQYF.

At least ten counts were recorded for this clonotype. This sequence joins TRBV7-2 and TRBJ2-5; D is uncertain. There are 11 residues in the CDR3. Trimming stripped 3 bases from V and 5 bases from J, with 4 bases between. Germline V gene lookup returns CDR1 SGHTA and CDR2 FQGNSA. CDR3 region: CASSFRETQYF. The CDR3 region has the DNA TGTGCCAGCAGCTTCCGGGAGACCCAGTACTTC.

About this clonotype: A much larger clonotype is one base distant, so this may be a read error. V and J are TRBV6-1 and TRBJ1-2, with D maybe TRBD1 (6 bases). Germline loops: CDR1 MNHNS, CDR2 SASEGT. Trimming removed 4 bases from V and 6 bases from J, with 18 bases in between. CDR3 length: 15 amino acids. The CDR3, as DNA: TGTGCCAGCAGTGGTAAAGGGGGATCAACTGATGGCTACACCTTC. This codes for CASSGKGGSTDGYTF.

This clonotype was counted many times. The chain combines TRBV4-3 with TRBJ2-3; D is tentatively TRBD1 or TRBD2 (5 bases each). The V end was cut by 3 bases, the J end by 2 bases, with 9 bases between. CDR3 size: 14 residues. In germline, CDR1 is LGHNA, CDR2 YSLEER. CDR3: CASSQGPLTDTQYF. In DNA, the CDR3 is TGCGCCAGCAGCCAGGGACCGCTCACAGATACGCAGTATTTT.

This clonotype was counted ten times or more. The chain employs TRBV7-2 and TRBJ1-2, with TRBD1 identical over 7 bases. This CDR3 is built from 16 residues. Trimming removed 4 bases from V and 4 bases from J; junction bases left unmatched: 12. Per the germline V gene, CDR1 is SGHTA and CDR2 is FQGNSA. CDR3 loop: CASSSSRGGESYGYTF. The CDR3 DNA sequence: TGTGCCAGCAGCTCGTCCAGGGGGGGCGAATCCTATGGCTACACCTTC.

In its sample, this clonotype was seen many times. The chain carries TRBV20-1 and TRBJ2-3; D possibly corresponds to TRBD1 (6 bases). The CDR3 consists of 14 residues. Between the trimmed V and J ends, which lost 3 bases and 6 bases, there was a span of 16 bases. Looked up from germline, CDR1 is DFQATT and CDR2 is SNEGSKA (reference sequence). The CDR3 DNA sequence: TGCAGTGCTAGTGGTACGGGACAAGGGGATACGCAGTATTTT. Protein product: CSASGTGQGDTQYF.

This clonotype was observed many times. V gene TRBV3-1 combines with J gene TRBJ1-6; D remains unclear. V gave up 4 bases and J gave up 1 base, with 11 bases separating them. In germline, CDR1 is LGHDT, CDR2 YNNKEL (reference sequence). CDR3 size: 16 residues. CDR3 nucleotides: TGTGCCAGCAGCCCCAGAGACAAATCCTATAATTCACCCCTCCACTTT. Amino acids: CASSPRDKSYNSPLHF.